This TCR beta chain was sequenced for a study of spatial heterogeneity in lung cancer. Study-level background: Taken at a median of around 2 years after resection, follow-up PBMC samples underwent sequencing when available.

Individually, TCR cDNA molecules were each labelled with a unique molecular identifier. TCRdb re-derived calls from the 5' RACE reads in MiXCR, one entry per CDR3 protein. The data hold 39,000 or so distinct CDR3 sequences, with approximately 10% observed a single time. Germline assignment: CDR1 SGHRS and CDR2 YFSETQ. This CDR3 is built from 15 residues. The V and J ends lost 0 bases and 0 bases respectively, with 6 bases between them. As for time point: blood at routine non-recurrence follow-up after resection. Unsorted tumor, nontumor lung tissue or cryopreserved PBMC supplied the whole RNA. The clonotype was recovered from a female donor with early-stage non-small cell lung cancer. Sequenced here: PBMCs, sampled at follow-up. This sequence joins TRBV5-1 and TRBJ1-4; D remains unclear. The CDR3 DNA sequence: TGCGCCAGCAGCTTGGCGGCCGCAACTAATGAAAAACTGTTTTTT. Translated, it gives CASSLAAATNEKLFF.